The clone carrying this T cell receptor beta chain was seen a single time. Its target is not known. Other nucleotide sequences in the sample specify the same CDR3. This CDR3 has 14 amino acids. The junction had 3 bases not matched to a gene; V was cut back by 5 bases and J by 1 base. Looked up from germline, CDR1 is MNHEY and CDR2 is SMNVEV (reference sequence). This sample is part of a study of cytomegalovirus exposure and HLA in healthy donors. Study outcomes and limitations: One variant, a missense change in DCLRE1C, was linked in a later analysis to TCR beta V- and J-gene trimming.

Those who donated were healthy bone marrow donors. PCR primers comprised 60 Vbeta and 13 Jbeta primers. Libraries were prepared by immunoSEQ multiplex PCR; TCRdb keeps only in-frame clonotypes and omits some of them. Here the sample spans approximately 140,000 clones, around 81% being singletons. This clonotype was sampled from a male donor in good health and CMV-seronegative. The specimen was PBMCs. V usage is TRBV27 and J usage is TRBJ1-1; TRBD1 matches 8 bases. Here the CDR3 DNA reads TGTGCCAGCAGTAGCAGGGGGCGGAACACTGAAGCTTTCTTT. Residues: CASSSRGRNTEAFF.